This T cell receptor (beta chain) emerged from a study of cytomegalovirus exposure and HLA in healthy donors. The overall study: Just over 80% of roughly 400 genotyped donors fell in the Caucasian-associated ancestry cluster.

General observations from the study: Segments of the TCR beta V type were, in most cases, productive about 87% or about 30% of the time in an earlier analysis.

In regard to this clone: Its antigen is as yet unknown.

Trimming stripped 4 bases from V and 0 bases from J, with 17 bases between. The CDR3 has 17 residues. Germline V gene lookup returns CDR1 SEHNR and CDR2 FQNEAQ (reference sequence). The PCR made use of 60 Vbeta and 13 Jbeta primers. Sequencing used immunoSEQ multiplex PCR; TCRdb keeps in-frame clones, though not all of them. This sample has approximately 120,000 clones, with more than 60% found just once. This chain links TRBV7-9 with TRBJ2-3; D is perhaps TRBD2 (6 bases). The TCR sequence derives from a woman aged 55 to 70 in good health and CMV-seropositive. The sequencing sample was made of PBMCs. The CDR3 DNA follows: TGTGCCAGCAGCTCTTGGCGGGGCGGAAGGAGCACAGATACGCAGTATTTT. This encodes CASSSWRGGRSTDTQYF.